A single TCR beta chain is shown here with its context. The data are from a study of shared clonotypes between healthy human individuals. The table came from immunoSEQ multiplex PCR; TCRdb's copy has only in-frame clones and leaves some out. The sample lists 2 million or so clones, roughly 95% seen once, with roughly 1% in the top ten. Positive CCR7 selection of CD45RO-negative cells yielded the naive CD8 cells, and terminally differentiated effector memory CD45RA+ cells were excluded. The length of the CDR3 is 13 residues. V shed 5 bases and J shed 6 bases, with 10 bases lying between them. The V gene's germline CDR1 is SNHLY and CDR2 FYNNEI.

The V gene is TRBV2, the J gene TRBJ2-2; tentatively, D is TRBD1 (5 bases). The sequenced material came from naive CD8+ T cells sorted from blood. This TCR was sampled from a man between 18 and 35 years old in good health. CDR3 sequence reads: CASSTGTAGELFF. DNA for the CDR3: TGTGCCAGCAGTACAGGAACGGCCGGGGAGCTGTTTTTT.